The 2 T cell receptor beta chains in this list originate from one sample, sequenced in a study of spatial heterogeneity in lung cancer. Study-level findings and limits: The number of expanded tumor alpha and beta chains correlated with mutation number.

Time point: sample taken at primary tumor resection. The antigens for these receptors are not known. TCRdb processed the 5' RACE reads anew with MiXCR; each CDR3 protein has one entry. The sample records about 10,000 distinct CDR3 sequences, 9.5% to 15% being singletons. This sample comprised lung tumor tissue, obtained at surgery. These receptors originate from a male donor with early-stage non-small cell lung cancer.

This clonotype has ten or more counts. The library was designed around alpha chains, so this beta chain is a stray read whose abundance carries little weight. The chain employs TRBV6-1 and TRBJ2-1; 7 positions match TRBD2. Germline lookup yields CDR1 MNHNS and CDR2 SASEGT. The CDR3 is made up of 17 amino acids. V lost 4 bases to trimming and J lost 4 bases; unmatched junction nucleotides: 13. Written as DNA, the CDR3 is TGTGCCAGCAGTGTCCCCAAGCCACTAGCGCGATACAATGAGCAGTTCTTC. Its protein product is CASSVPKPLARYNEQFF.

Concerning this clonotype itself: One end of the junction varies from germline; a read error may be responsible. Within a library made for alpha chains, this beta chain is off target, and its count is uninformative. This chain links TRBV10-3 with TRBJ2-7; 9 bases fit TRBD1. The CDR3 length is 15 residues. Germline values: CDR1 ENHRY, CDR2 SYGVKD. Here the CDR3 DNA reads TGTACCATCAGTGAAAGGGGACAGGGTATTTCAGAGCAGTACTTC. Protein product: CTISERGQGISEQYF.